The TCR beta chain described here comes from a study of T-cell reconstitution after alpha-beta-depleted transplantation in children (dated by TCRdb to between 2015 and 2016). The study in broad terms: The study quantitatively tracked T-cell immune reconstitution after TCRalphabeta/CD19-depleted allogeneic hematopoietic cell transplantation in children using TCR repertoire profiling.

Remarks on this clonotype: The clone's antigen remains unknown. No much larger clone exists at a distance of one base, and base qualities are not known.

The library came from PCR. These reads were obtained on an Illumina HiSeq 2500. TCR library preparation used molecular barcoding, with unique molecular identifiers applied to normalize quantification of the TCRbeta repertoire. TCRdb itself trimmed the public reads at Q25 with fastp, ran MiXCR and retained productive beta chains. Every entry covers one CDR3 protein and lists the most common genes and DNA from its rows. The sample table lists nearly 550,000 distinct CDR3 sequences, around 19% of them with a count of one. The ten largest clones represent roughly 3.3% of the sample. The CDR3, cysteine through phenylalanine, is 12 amino acids long. Only the CDR3 region is kept as DNA, spanning 36 bases read in frame from base 1. Trimming takes 3 bases from V and 3 bases from J, and the germline ends sit 8 bases apart. As encoded in the germline V gene (reference sequence), CDR1 is DFQATT while CDR2 is SNEGSKA.

This receptor was taken from a human donor who donated a stem cell graft to a child with acute lymphoblastic leukemia. The chain was built from TRBV20-1 and TRBJ2-5; no D segment can be confidently identified. Sequencing used PBMCs from the stem cell graft donor, obtained from the stem cell graft. The CDR3 region reads CSASKPEETQYF. The nucleotide sequence reads as follows: TGCAGTGCTAGCAAGCCGGAAGAGACCCAGTACTTC.